This TCR beta chain is from a study of T cell repertoires in cytomegalovirus infection. Study observations and caveats: Clonotypes of TCR beta that were HLA-C-restricted and CMV-specific dominated the ex vivo response.

The germline V gene encodes CDR1 SGHKS and CDR2 YYEKEE (reference sequence). This CDR3 has 16 residues. The V gene end was trimmed by 1 base and the J gene end by 6 bases; junction bases not matched to a gene: 8. Each CDR3 protein gets one entry after TCRdb re-called the reads with MiXCR. In the table there are some 680,000 distinct CDR3 sequences, approximately 40% of which are singletons. For this clonotype: Its antigen is undetermined.

This TCR derives from a human donor in good health (CMV status not recorded). Some clones in this sample may be carry-over from other donors' samples. The gene calls are TRBV5-5 and TRBJ2-7, with 12 bases aligning to TRBD2. What was sequenced was PBMCs. CDR3 sequence (DNA): TGTGCCAGCAGCTTGACTAGCGGGAGGTATCCCCGCGAGCAGTACTTC. Translated: CASSLTSGRYPREQYF.